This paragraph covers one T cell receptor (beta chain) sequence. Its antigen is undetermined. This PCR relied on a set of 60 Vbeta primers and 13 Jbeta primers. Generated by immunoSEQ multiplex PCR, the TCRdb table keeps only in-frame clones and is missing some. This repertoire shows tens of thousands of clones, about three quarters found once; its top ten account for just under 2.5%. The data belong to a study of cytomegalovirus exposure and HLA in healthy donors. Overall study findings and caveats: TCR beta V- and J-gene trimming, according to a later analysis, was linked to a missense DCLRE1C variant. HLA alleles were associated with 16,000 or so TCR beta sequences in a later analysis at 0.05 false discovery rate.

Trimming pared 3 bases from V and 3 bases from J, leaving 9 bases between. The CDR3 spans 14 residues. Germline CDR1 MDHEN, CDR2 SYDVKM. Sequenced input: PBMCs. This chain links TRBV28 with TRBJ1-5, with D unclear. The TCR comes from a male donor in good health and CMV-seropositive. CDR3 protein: CASSFGRTNQPQHF. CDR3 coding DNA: TGTGCCAGCAGTTTTGGGAGGACCAATCAGCCCCAGCATTTT.